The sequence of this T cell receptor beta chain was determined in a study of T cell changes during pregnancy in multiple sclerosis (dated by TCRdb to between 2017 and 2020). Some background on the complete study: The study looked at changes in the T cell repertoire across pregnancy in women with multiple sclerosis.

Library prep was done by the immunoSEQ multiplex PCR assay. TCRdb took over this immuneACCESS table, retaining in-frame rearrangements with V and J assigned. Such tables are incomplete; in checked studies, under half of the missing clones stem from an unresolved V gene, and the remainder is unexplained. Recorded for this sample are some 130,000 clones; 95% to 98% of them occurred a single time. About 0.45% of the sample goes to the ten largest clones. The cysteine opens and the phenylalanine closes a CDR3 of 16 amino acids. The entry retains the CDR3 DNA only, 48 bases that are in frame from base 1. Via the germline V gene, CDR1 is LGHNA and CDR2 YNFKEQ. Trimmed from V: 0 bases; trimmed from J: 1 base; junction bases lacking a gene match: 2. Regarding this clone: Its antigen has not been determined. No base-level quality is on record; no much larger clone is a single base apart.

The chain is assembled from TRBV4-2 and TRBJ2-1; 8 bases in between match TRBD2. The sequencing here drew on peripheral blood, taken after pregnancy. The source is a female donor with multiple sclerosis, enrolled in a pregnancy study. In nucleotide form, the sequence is TGTGCCAGCAGCCAAGAACTAGCGGTTTCCTACAATGAGCAGTTCTTC. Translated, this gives CASSQELAVSYNEQFF.